The present T cell receptor (beta chain) was sequenced within a study of spatial heterogeneity in lung cancer. Noted time point: sample taken at primary tumor resection. Germline V CDR1 and CDR2: SEHNR, FQNEAQ (reference sequence). The CDR3 consists of 11 residues. With 1 base removed from V and 11 bases from J, the gap between germline ends came to 8 bases. TCRdb redid the calling of the 5' RACE reads with MiXCR, one entry per CDR3 protein. The top ten hold 11% of the sample, which has fewer than 15,000 distinct CDR3 sequences, more than 5% seen once. Study-level findings and limits: Higher tumor mutation counts went along with higher counts of expanded intratumoral alpha and beta TCRs.

This clonotype is judged medium-sized. Its target is unknown. The size of this beta chain means little, since it is a stray read in a library made for alpha chains. The sample in question was lung tumor tissue, obtained at surgery. The J gene is TRBJ1-1, the V gene TRBV7-9, with unresolved D. The TCR sequence derives from a female donor with early-stage non-small cell lung cancer. The CDR3 region is CASSLESGAFF. In nucleotides, the CDR3 is TGTGCCAGCAGCTTAGAGTCCGGCGCTTTCTTT.